One and the same sample provided the 13 T cell receptor beta chains below, sequenced in a study of a mutant IDH1 vaccine in newly diagnosed glioma. Regarding time point: week 23, last vaccination. All doses held 300 ug of mutant IDH1 20-mer peptide, with topical imiquimod. The data were produced by immunoSEQ multiplex PCR, yet TCRdb's version contains in-frame clones alone and is incomplete. The sample lists around 56,000 clones, about 81% seen once, with approximately 7.6% in the top ten. Their target antigens are unknown. Sequenced material: PBMCs, taken from a glioma patient whose treatment included an IDH1 peptide vaccine. These receptors came from a woman aged 40 to 50 with glioma. Some clones in this sample may be carry-over from other donors' samples.

The V and J genes are TRBV7-2 and TRBJ1-2, with D tentatively TRBD1 (5 bases). CDR3 length: 15 residues. The germline V gene has CDR1 SGHTA and CDR2 FQGNSA. V was trimmed by 2 bases and J by 8 bases, leaving 18 bases between them. This CDR3 is CASSLTGPRVGGYTF. For the CDR3, the DNA is TGTGCCAGCAGCTTAACAGGTCCGAGGGTCGGAGGCTACACCTTC.

A remark on this clone: Other nucleotide sequences from this sample produce the same CDR3. The V call is TRBV20-1, the J call TRBJ2-7; possibly TRBD1 for D (6 bases). Germline CDR1 and CDR2: DFQATT and SNEGSKA (reference sequence). V was pared by 6 bases and J by 3 bases, with 9 bases between. The CDR3 contains 11 residues. The chain's CDR3 is CSAPQGYEQYF. CDR3 DNA: TGCAGTGCCCCACAGGGCTACGAGCAGTACTTC.

In this sample, this clone turned up once. This sequence joins TRBV7-8 and TRBJ2-5, with a tentative D call TRBD1 (5 bases). V was trimmed by 1 base and J by 7 bases, leaving 16 bases between them. This CDR3 has 15 amino acids. CDR1 is SGHVS, CDR2 FQNEAQ, per germline. The CDR3 region has the DNA TGTGCCAGCAGCTTAGAAGGGGTAGTGGTAGGGACCCAGTACTTC. Protein sequence: CASSLEGVVVGTQYF.

The V call is TRBV5-1, the J call TRBJ2-3, with D unclear. With 4 bases removed from V and 0 bases from J, the gap between germline ends came to 12 bases. The germline gives CDR1 SGHRS, CDR2 YFSETQ. This CDR3 is 15 amino acids long. Here the CDR3 DNA reads TGCGCCAGCAGCCCCGTCCCCTCTAGCACAGATACGCAGTATTTT. This encodes CASSPVPSSTDTQYF.

The chain links TRBV7-9 to TRBJ1-2; 7 nucleotides match TRBD1. Germline V gene sequence: CDR1 SEHNR, CDR2 FQNEAQ (reference sequence). The CDR3 totals 16 residues. V shed 5 bases and J 4 bases; nucleotides not matched to a gene: 13. The CDR3 protein is CASSPVTGTVLYGYTF. CDR3 coding DNA: TGTGCCAGCAGCCCCGTCACGGGGACAGTGCTCTATGGCTACACCTTC.

V gene TRBV10-2 combines with J gene TRBJ1-4; the match to TRBD1 covers 7 bases. The CDR3 length is 14 residues. After removal of 3 bases from V and 8 bases from J, the junction contained 6 bases not matched to a gene. Germline CDR1 is WSHSY and CDR2 is SAAADI. CDR3 nucleotide sequence: TGCGCCAGCAGTGATAACAGGGGAAGAGAAAAACTGTTTTTT. Amino acid sequence: CASSDNRGREKLFF.

This clone showed up just a few times. The chain uses TRBV30 and TRBJ1-5; D might be TRBD1 (5 bases). Trimming took 0 bases from V and 7 from J, leaving 13 bases between them. This CDR3 spans 14 amino acids. Per the germline V gene, CDR1 is GTSNPN and CDR2 is SVGIG (reference sequence). The CDR3 protein is CAWSVPGFGQPQHF. The CDR3 nucleotides read TGTGCCTGGAGTGTACCAGGGTTTGGACAGCCCCAGCATTTT.

CDR3 DNA: TGTGCCAGCAGCACTTTAGGAGGAGAGGAAGGGGAAAAACTGTTTTTT. It translates to CASSTLGGEEGEKLFF. The chain links TRBV5-4 to TRBJ1-4; D uncertain. CDR1 is SGHNT and CDR2 is YYREEE in the germline V gene (reference sequence). The CDR3 extends over 16 amino acids. The ends were cut back, 4 bases at V and 8 bases at J, with 21 bases in the middle.

The rearrangement links TRBV6-4 to TRBJ2-5; 7 bases map to TRBD1. The V gene's germline CDR1 is MRHNA and CDR2 SNTAGT. The CDR3 loop spans 13 amino acids. V shed 6 bases and J 5 bases; nucleotides not matched to a gene: 6. DNA of the CDR3: TGTGCCAGCAGCGCCACAGGGGTGGAGACCCAGTACTTC. Amino acid sequence: CASSATGVETQYF.

The genes are TRBV2 and TRBJ1-5; D is possibly TRBD1 (5 bases). Germline-derived CDR1 and CDR2 are SNHLY and FYNNEI. With 8 bases removed from V and 3 bases from J, the gap between germline ends came to 11 bases. CDR3 length: 13 residues. CDR3 coding DNA: TGTGCCAGCGCAGGGCGGATCAATCAGCCCCAGCATTTT. Translating gives CASAGRINQPQHF.

The gene calls are TRBV6-4 and TRBJ2-3, with D perhaps matching TRBD1 (5 bases). From germline, CDR1 is MRHNA and CDR2 SNTAGT. This CDR3 has 14 residues. The V end lost 4 bases, the J end lost 0 bases, and 8 bases lay between the germline ends. The CDR3 DNA sequence: TGTGCCAGCAGTGTTGACAGTAGCACAGATACGCAGTATTTT. Translated, it gives CASSVDSSTDTQYF.

J is TRBJ1-1 and V is TRBV29-1, with 8 bases that match TRBD1. V lost 4 bases to trimming and J lost 4 bases; unmatched junction nucleotides: 2. Germline V gene sequence: CDR1 SQVTM, CDR2 ANQGSEA. The CDR3 is 12 residues long. Written as DNA, the CDR3 is TGCAGCGTTGGCACAGGGGGCACTGAAGCTTTCTTT. It encodes CSVGTGGTEAFF.

The V gene is TRBV10-2, the J gene TRBJ1-1, with D hard to call. Trimming stripped 6 bases from V and 11 bases from J, with 13 bases between. The CDR3 covers 11 residues. The germline CDR1 and CDR2 sequences are WSHSY and SAAADI. The CDR3 DNA reads TGCGCCAGCAGAGAGGGCTGGAATGCTTTCTTT. It codes for CASREGWNAFF.